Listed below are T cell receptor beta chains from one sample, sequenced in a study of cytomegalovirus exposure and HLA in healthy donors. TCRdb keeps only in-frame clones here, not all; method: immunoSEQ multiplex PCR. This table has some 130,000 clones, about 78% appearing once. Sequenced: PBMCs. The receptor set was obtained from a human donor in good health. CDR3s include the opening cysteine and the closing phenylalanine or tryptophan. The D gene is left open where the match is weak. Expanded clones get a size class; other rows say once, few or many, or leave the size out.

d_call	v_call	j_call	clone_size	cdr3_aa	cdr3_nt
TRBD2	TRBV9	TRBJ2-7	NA	CASSRGGSEQYF	TGTGCCAGCAGCCGCGGGGGGAGCGAGCAGTACTTC
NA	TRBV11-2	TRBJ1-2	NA	CASSLEQGGGYGYTF	TGTGCCAGCAGCTTAGAACAGGGCGGCGGCTATGGCTACACCTTC
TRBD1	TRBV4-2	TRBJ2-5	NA	CASSQTTGQGAEEQYF	TGTGCCAGCAGCCAAACGACGGGACAGGGGGCAGAAGAGCAGTACTTC
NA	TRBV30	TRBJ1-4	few	CAWSVRDPRGGEKLFF	TGTGCCTGGAGTGTACGTGACCCCAGGGGAGGGGAAAAACTGTTTTTT
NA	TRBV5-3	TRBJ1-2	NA	CARSQPARGNYGYTF	TGTGCCAGAAGCCAACCAGCCAGAGGGAATTATGGCTACACCTTC
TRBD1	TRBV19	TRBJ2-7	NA	CASSTAGGVDYEQYF	TGTGCCAGTAGTACAGCAGGGGGTGTAGATTACGAGCAGTACTTC
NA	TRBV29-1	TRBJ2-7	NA	CSVVPGATYEQYF	TGCAGCGTTGTGCCAGGGGCGACCTACGAGCAGTACTTC
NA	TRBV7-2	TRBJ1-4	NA	CASSDWQGLGNEKLFF	TGTGCCAGCAGCGACTGGCAGGGGCTGGGTAATGAAAAACTGTTTTTT
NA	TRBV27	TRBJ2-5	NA	CASSYTRTVGGETQYF	TGTGCCAGCAGTTACACACGGACCGTAGGCGGGGAGACCCAGTACTTC
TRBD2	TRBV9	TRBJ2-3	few	CASSPIVLAGPTDTQYF	TGTGCCAGCAGCCCTATTGTCCTAGCGGGGCCCACAGATACGCAGTATTTT
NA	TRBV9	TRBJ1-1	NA	CASSSRGQKHTEAFF	TGTGCCAGCAGCTCAAGAGGGCAGAAACACACTGAAGCTTTCTTT
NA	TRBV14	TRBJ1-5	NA	CASSQVSVRATGLGQPQHF	TGTGCCAGCAGCCAAGTGTCGGTACGGGCGACAGGATTGGGGCAGCCCCAGCATTTT
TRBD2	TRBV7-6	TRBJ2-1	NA	CASSVGLADNEQFF	TGTGCCAGCAGCGTAGGACTAGCGGACAATGAGCAGTTCTTC
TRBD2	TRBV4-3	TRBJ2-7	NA	CASRGLAGSEQYF	TGCGCCAGCAGGGGACTAGCGGGAAGCGAGCAGTACTTC
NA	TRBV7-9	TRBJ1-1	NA	CSSSLSSGMNTEAFF	TGTTCCAGCAGCTTATCTTCGGGGATGAACACTGAAGCTTTCTTT
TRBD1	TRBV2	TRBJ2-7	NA	CASRGGQAYEQYF	TGTGCCAGCAGGGGGGGACAGGCCTACGAGCAGTACTTC
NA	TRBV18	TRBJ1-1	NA	CASSRGAGKTEAFF	TGTGCCAGCTCACGGGGCGCAGGGAAGACTGAAGCTTTCTTT
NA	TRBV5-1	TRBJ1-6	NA	CASSSGQNNSPLHF	TGCGCCAGCAGCTCCGGACAGAATAATTCACCCCTCCACTTT
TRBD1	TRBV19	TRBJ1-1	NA	CASQRTGALTNTEAFF	TGTGCCAGCCAAAGGACAGGGGCCCTCACGAACACTGAAGCTTTCTTT
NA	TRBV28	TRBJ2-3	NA	CASSFVEESTDTQYF	TGTGCCAGCAGTTTTGTGGAGGAGAGCACAGATACGCAGTATTTT
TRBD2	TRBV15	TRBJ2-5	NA	CATSRVAGGPETQYF	TGTGCCACCAGCAGAGTTGCGGGGGGGCCAGAGACCCAGTACTTC
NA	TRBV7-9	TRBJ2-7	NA	CASSPVAGGTYEQYF	TGTGCCAGCAGCCCCGTGGCGGGTGGAACCTACGAGCAGTACTTC
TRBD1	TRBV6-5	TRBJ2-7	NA	CASSHPDGTGSEQYF	TGTGCCAGCAGCCATCCCGACGGGACAGGGTCGGAGCAGTACTTC
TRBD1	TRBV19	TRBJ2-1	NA	CASSIGGQVNEQFF	TGTGCCAGTAGTATAGGGGGACAGGTCAATGAGCAGTTCTTC
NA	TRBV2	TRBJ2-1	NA	CASSRDFDNEQFF	TGTGCCAGCAGTCGGGACTTCGACAATGAGCAGTTCTTC
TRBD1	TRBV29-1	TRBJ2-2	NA	CSVRQGITGELFF	TGCAGCGTTCGACAGGGAATCACCGGGGAGCTGTTTTTT
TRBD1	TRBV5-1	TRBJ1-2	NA	CASSSGQGNGYTF	TGCGCCAGCAGCTCAGGACAGGGGAATGGCTACACCTTC
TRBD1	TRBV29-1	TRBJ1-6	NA	CSGGDRVEPDSPLHF	TGCAGCGGGGGGGACAGGGTCGAGCCTGATTCACCCCTCCACTTT
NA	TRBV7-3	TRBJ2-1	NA	CASSLTPTGGDNEQFF	TGTGCCAGCAGCTTAACCCCAACAGGGGGGGACAATGAGCAGTTCTTC
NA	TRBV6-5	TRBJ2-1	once	CASFGSSYNEQFF	TGTGCCAGCTTCGGGAGCTCCTACAATGAGCAGTTCTTC
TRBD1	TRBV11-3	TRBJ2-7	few	CASSPGQGREQYF	TGTGCCAGCAGCCCGGGACAGGGGCGCGAGCAGTACTTC
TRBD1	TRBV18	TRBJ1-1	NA	CATQTGPGGTEAFF	TGTGCTACTCAGACGGGGCCAGGGGGCACTGAAGCTTTCTTT
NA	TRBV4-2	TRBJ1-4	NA	CASSQDRRQAKLFF	TGTGCCAGCAGCCAAGATAGAAGACAAGCAAAACTGTTTTTT
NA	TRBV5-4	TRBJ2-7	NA	CASSESGVSDEQYF	TGTGCCAGCAGTGAGTCGGGAGTTTCCGACGAGCAGTACTTC
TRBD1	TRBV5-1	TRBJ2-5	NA	CASSLRTGGLSETQYF	TGCGCCAGCAGCTTGAGGACAGGGGGTCTATCGGAGACCCAGTACTTC
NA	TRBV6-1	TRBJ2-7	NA	CASSVAGVGSYEQYF	TGTGCCAGCAGTGTGGCAGGGGTCGGCTCCTACGAGCAGTACTTC
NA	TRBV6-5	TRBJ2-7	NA	CASSYSSSGYEQYF	TGTGCCAGCAGTTACTCGAGTTCGGGATACGAGCAGTACTTC
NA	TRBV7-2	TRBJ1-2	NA	CASSLARVDGYTF	TGTGCCAGCAGCTTAGCCAGGGTGGATGGCTACACCTTC
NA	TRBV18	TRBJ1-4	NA	CASSHPRETNEKLFF	TGTGCCAGCTCACACCCACGCGAAACGAATGAAAAACTGTTTTTT
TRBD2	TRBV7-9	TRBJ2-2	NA	CASSLWGLADNTGELFF	TGTGCCAGCAGCTTATGGGGACTAGCGGACAACACCGGGGAGCTGTTTTTT
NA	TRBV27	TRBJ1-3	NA	CASSLVGRGGNTIYF	TGTGCCAGCAGTTTAGTCGGACGGGGGGGAAACACCATATATTTT
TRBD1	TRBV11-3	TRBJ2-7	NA	CASSFGTDYEQYF	TGTGCCAGCAGCTTCGGGACAGACTACGAGCAGTACTTC
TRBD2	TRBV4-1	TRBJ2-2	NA	CASSQEATSGGNTGELFF	TGCGCCAGCAGCCAAGAGGCCACTAGCGGGGGGAACACCGGGGAGCTGTTTTTT
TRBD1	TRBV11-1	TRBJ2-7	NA	CASSTNRQGHYEQYF	TGTGCCAGCAGCACCAATCGACAGGGCCACTACGAGCAGTACTTC
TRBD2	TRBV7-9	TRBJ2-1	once	CASSDGRGSYNEQFF	TGTGCCAGCAGCGACGGGAGGGGCTCTTACAATGAGCAGTTCTTC
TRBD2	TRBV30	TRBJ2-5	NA	CAWSVQAGGTQYF	TGTGCCTGGAGTGTACAGGCGGGGGGGACCCAGTACTTC
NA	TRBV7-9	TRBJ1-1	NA	CASSHHSGVTEAFF	TGTGCCAGCAGCCACCACTCAGGGGTCACTGAAGCTTTCTTT
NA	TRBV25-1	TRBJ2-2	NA	CASSAVAVGELFF	TGTGCCAGCTCCGCGGTAGCCGTTGGGGAGCTGTTTTTT
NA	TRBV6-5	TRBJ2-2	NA	CASSYYRTTSSGELFF	TGTGCCAGCAGTTACTACCGTACTACATCTTCCGGGGAGCTGTTTTTT
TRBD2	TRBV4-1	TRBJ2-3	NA	CASSQVQAGGPADTQYF	TGCGCCAGCAGCCAAGTACAAGCGGGGGGGCCAGCAGATACGCAGTATTTT
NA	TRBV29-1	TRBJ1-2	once	CSVGVGQRGYTF	TGCAGCGTTGGGGTGGGGCAGCGAGGCTACACCTTC
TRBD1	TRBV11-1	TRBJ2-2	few	CASTDIGQGMNTGELFF	TGTGCCAGCACCGATATAGGACAGGGAATGAACACCGGGGAGCTGTTTTTT
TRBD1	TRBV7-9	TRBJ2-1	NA	CASRSGQATYNEQFF	TGTGCCAGCAGATCGGGACAGGCTACCTACAATGAGCAGTTCTTC
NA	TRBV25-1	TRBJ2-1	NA	CASSDLLYNEQFF	TGTGCCAGCAGTGATCTCCTCTACAATGAGCAGTTCTTC
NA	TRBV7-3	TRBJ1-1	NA	CASSSPLSNTEAFF	TGTGCCAGCAGCTCCCCCTTATCGAACACTGAAGCTTTCTTT